A selection of T cell receptor beta chains follows, all from one sample in a study of human T cells and chemical hapten exposure. Via MiXCR, TCRdb re-called the RACE reads, giving one row per CDR3 protein. The table shows about 380,000 distinct CDR3 sequences, with more than 4.5% occurring only once. Material: whole blood, obtained in connection with sensitization to the hapten diphenylcyclopropenone (DPC). These receptors originate from a woman aged 50 to 60 with alopecia areata. Some clones in this sample may be carry-over from other donors' samples. Each CDR3 is given with its conserved first and last residue. Each record gives: J gene, D gene, clone size, CDR3 length, V gene, CDR3 protein, CDR3 DNA. A D gene is named only where the DNA matches it firmly. Size tells how often a clone was seen (once, few, many) or the class of an expanded clone, and some rows leave it out.

>TRBJ2-7|TRBD2|many|15|TRBV5-1
CASSPSSGRVHEQYF
TGCGCCAGCAGCCCATCTAGCGGGAGGGTACACGAGCAGTACTTC
>TRBJ1-4|TRBD1|many|17|TRBV19
CASRRKTGGLRNEKLFF
TGTGCCAGTAGGCGCAAAACAGGGGGGCTTCGTAATGAAAAACTGTTTTTT
>TRBJ2-5|TRBD2|few|14|TRBV20-1
CSAARLAGGETQYF
TGCAGTGCTGCCCGACTAGCGGGAGGAGAGACCCAGTACTTC
>TRBJ1-2|-|many|15|TRBV4-2
CASSQEGQGLGGYTF
TGTGCCAGCAGCCAAGAAGGGCAGGGCTTGGGTGGCTACACCTTC
>TRBJ2-1|TRBD1|many|14|TRBV7-9
CASSHRGKDNEQFF
TGTGCCAGCAGCCACAGGGGAAAGGACAATGAGCAGTTCTTC
>TRBJ1-3|-|many|17|TRBV21-1
CASIPERGDCSGNTIYF
TGTGCCAGCATCCCGGAAAGGGGGGACTGCTCTGGAAACACCATATATTTT
>TRBJ2-3|-|few|15|TRBV27
CASSSGTGGPRAQYF
TGTGCCAGCAGTTCCGGGACGGGGGGCCCGCGCGCGCAGTATTTT
>TRBJ2-7|TRBD2|many|16|TRBV29-1
CSVTGTSGGAGYEQYF
TGCAGCGTGACCGGGACTAGCGGGGGGGCCGGTTACGAGCAGTACTTC
>TRBJ1-5|TRBD1|many|14|TRBV9
CASSVGGGPQPQHF
TGTGCCAGCAGCGTAGGAGGGGGCCCTCAGCCCCAGCATTTT
>TRBJ1-1|-|many|15|TRBV4-1
CASSQDQPGDTEAFF
TGCGCCAGCAGCCAAGATCAACCTGGGGACACTGAAGCTTTCTTT
>TRBJ2-3|-|-|16|TRBV5-6
CASSLDQGASTDTQYF
TGTGCCAGCAGCCTCGATCAGGGCGCTAGCACAGATACGCAGTATTTT
>TRBJ1-2|-|-|15|TRBV5-5
CASSFQVHANYGYTF
TGTGCCAGCAGCTTTCAGGTTCACGCCAACTATGGCTACACCTTC
>TRBJ1-1|-|few|15|TRBV14
CASSQAEGLNTEAFF
TGTGCCAGCAGCCAAGCGGAGGGATTGAACACTGAAGCTTTCTTT
>TRBJ2-5|-|few|14|TRBV29-1
CSVDWHRRRETQYF
TGCAGCGTTGATTGGCATAGGAGGCGCGAGACCCAGTACTTC
>TRBJ1-1|-|many|14|TRBV28
CASKSRVGNTEAFF
TGTGCCAGCAAATCCAGGGTTGGGAACACTGAAGCTTTCTTT
>TRBJ1-1|TRBD1|-|15|TRBV7-8
CASSSRGQLNTEAFF
TGTGCCAGCAGCTCGAGGGGACAGCTGAACACTGAAGCTTTCTTT
>TRBJ1-6|TRBD1|many|15|TRBV27
CASSLLGQGNSPLHF
TGTGCCAGCAGTTTATTGGGACAGGGGAATTCACCCCTCCACTTT
>TRBJ2-3|-|-|14|TRBV11-2
CASRRRGGTDTQYF
TGTGCCAGCCGCCGCAGGGGAGGAACAGATACGCAGTATTTT
>TRBJ1-2|-|many|14|TRBV7-2
CASSPSTANYGYTF
TGTGCCAGCAGCCCCTCGACAGCTAACTATGGCTACACCTTC
>TRBJ2-7|TRBD1|many|11|TRBV7-6
CASSQGDEQYF
TGTGCCAGCAGCCAGGGGGACGAGCAGTACTTC
>TRBJ1-5|-|many|11|TRBV4-2
CASSQGGPQHF
TGTGCCAGCAGCCAGGGTGGGCCCCAGCATTTT
>TRBJ2-5|-|-|13|TRBV9
CASSVAAQETQYF
TGTGCCAGCAGCGTGGCCGCTCAAGAGACCCAGTACTTC
>TRBJ2-3|-|-|12|TRBV29-1
CSATDGTDTQYF
TGCAGCGCTACAGACGGCACAGATACGCAGTATTTT
>TRBJ1-1|-|many|14|TRBV2
CASRDGTGTPEAFF
TGTGCCAGCAGAGACGGTACAGGGACCCCTGAAGCTTTCTTT
>TRBJ2-7|TRBD2|many|15|TRBV6-2/TRBV6-3
CASSLLAGGPYEQYF
TGTGCCAGCAGCCTACTAGCGGGAGGGCCTTACGAGCAGTACTTC
>TRBJ2-3|-|many|11|TRBV24-1
CATSEGDTQYF
TGTGCCACCAGTGAAGGAGATACGCAGTATTTT
>TRBJ2-3|TRBD2|many|15|TRBV7-2
CASSSGLSRRDTQYF
TGTGCCAGCAGCTCGGGACTATCTAGGAGAGATACGCAGTATTTT
>TRBJ2-5|-|-|14|TRBV5-6
CASSRGTEQETQYF
TGTGCCAGCAGCCGCGGGACGGAGCAAGAGACCCAGTACTTC
>TRBJ2-7|-|many|11|TRBV12-3/TRBV12-4
CASSPESEQYF
TGTGCCAGCAGCCCAGAAAGTGAGCAGTACTTC
>TRBJ1-1|-|many|12|TRBV29-1
CSVDAGNTEAFF
TGCAGCGTTGACGCCGGGAACACTGAAGCTTTCTTT
>TRBJ1-2|TRBD1|many|16|TRBV2
CASRPPGTGGMYGYTF
TGTGCCAGCAGACCCCCCGGGACAGGGGGTATGTATGGCTACACCTTC
>TRBJ2-3|-|-|15|TRBV6-2/TRBV6-3
CASSYPPGGADTQYF
TGTGCCAGCAGTTACCCCCCTGGAGGGGCAGATACGCAGTATTTT
>TRBJ2-1|TRBD2|few|17|TRBV6-5
CASSSSRVAGSYNEQFF
TGTGCCAGCAGTTCCTCCCGGGTAGCGGGGTCCTACAATGAGCAGTTCTTC
>TRBJ1-2|-|few|13|TRBV29-1
CSVASGTASGYTF
TGCAGCGTTGCTTCCGGGACGGCGTCTGGCTACACCTTC
>TRBJ2-4|TRBD2|many|16|TRBV7-9
CASSLAGRSAKNIQYF
TGTGCCAGCAGCTTAGCCGGGAGGAGTGCCAAAAACATTCAGTACTTC
>TRBJ1-1|TRBD1|many|14|TRBV7-9
CASSSTGGRTEAFF
TGTGCCAGCAGCTCGACAGGGGGCAGAACTGAAGCTTTCTTT
>TRBJ2-7|-|few|13|TRBV28
CASSLRGKVEGNF
TGTGCCAGCAGCTTGAGGGGAAAGGTTGAAGGTAACTTC
>TRBJ1-5|TRBD1|few|15|TRBV5-1
CASSRTGASNQPQHF
TGCGCCAGCAGCCGGACAGGGGCGAGCAATCAGCCCCAGCATTTT
>TRBJ1-1|-|many|14|TRBV20-1
CSAREVRGEWKAFF
TGCAGTGCTAGAGAGGTTCGGGGGGAGTGGAAAGCTTTCTTT
>TRBJ2-1|TRBD2|many|14|TRBV14
CASSQESLAAEQFF
TGTGCCAGCAGCCAAGAGTCTCTAGCGGCCGAGCAGTTCTTC
>TRBJ1-2|-|many|13|TRBV5-1
CASSLRDTPGYTF
TGCGCCAGCAGCCTCCGGGACACCCCTGGCTACACCTTC
>TRBJ2-1|-|-|15|TRBV5-6
CASSLGGSFRDEQFF
TGTGCCAGCAGCTTGGGAGGTAGTTTTAGGGATGAGCAGTTCTTC
>TRBJ2-1|TRBD2|many|15|TRBV4-3
CASSPGTSGRDEQFF
TGCGCCAGCAGCCCCGGGACTAGCGGGAGGGATGAGCAGTTCTTC
>TRBJ1-1|-|many|14|TRBV6-2/TRBV6-3
CASTSVPLVAEAFF
TGTGCCAGCACCTCGGTCCCGCTAGTCGCTGAAGCTTTCTTT
>TRBJ2-3|TRBD2|many|15|TRBV29-1
CSVGNAGGGTDTQYF
TGCAGCGTTGGAAATGCGGGGGGTGGCACAGATACGCAGTATTTT
>TRBJ2-7|-|many|12|TRBV2
CASSEWGIEQYF
TGTGCCAGCAGTGAGTGGGGGATTGAGCAGTACTTC